This TCR beta chain was retrieved from a study of control samples from healthy donors and cancer patients. The table came from immunoSEQ multiplex PCR; TCRdb's copy has only in-frame clones and leaves some out. The repertoire includes approximately 98,000 clones, around 80% of them detected once, and approximately 7% sits in the top ten. The CDR3 runs to 16 residues. Per the germline V gene, CDR1 is SNHLY and CDR2 is FYNNEI. V dropped 2 bases and J dropped 3; count of bases not matched to a gene: 5. Material: blood. This rearrangement joins TRBV2 to TRBJ2-1, with 9 nucleotides matching TRBD1. The receptor comes from a man in his late teens or twenties in good health. The DNA for the CDR3 is TGTGCCAGCAGTGAATTCGGGACAGGGCTCTACAATGAGCAGTTCTTC. This encodes CASSEFGTGLYNEQFF. Filled out from reference TRBV2 and TRBJ2-1, the complete variable domain reads EPEVTQTPSHQVTQMGQEVILRCVPISNHLYFYWYRQILGQKVEFLVSFYNNEISEKSEIFDDQFSVERPDGSNFTLKIRSTKLEDSAMYFCASSEFGTGLYNEQFFGPGTRLTVL.